The 22 T cell receptor beta chains below were found in one sample sequenced in a study of T cell responses to AZD1222 COVID-19 vaccine. Measured with immunoSEQ multiplex PCR; TCRdb has only the in-frame clones, and not every one. The sample yields 90,000 to 120,000 clones, about 89% seen once. The sample here was peripheral blood, taken 28 days after the second AZD1222 dose. The receptors were gathered from an adult who received the AZD1222 COVID-19 vaccine.

This sequence joins TRBV5-1 and TRBJ2-3, with D possibly matching TRBD2 (7 bases). This CDR3 spans 15 amino acids. V lost 5 bases and J lost 0, with 13 bases in between. The germline V gene encodes CDR1 SGHRS and CDR2 YFSETQ. The CDR3, as DNA: TGCGCCAGCAGTCTGGCGGGGGCAAGCACAGATACGCAGTATTTT. This codes for CASSLAGASTDTQYF.

This clone was observed a few times. Other DNA sequences in this specimen translate into the identical CDR3. The rearrangement links TRBV7-9 to TRBJ2-7; 7 nucleotides match TRBD1. V lost 0 bases to trimming and J lost 3 bases; unmatched junction nucleotides: 5. The CDR3 loop spans 15 amino acids. Germline V CDR1 and CDR2: SEHNR, FQNEAQ (reference sequence). CDR3 sequence: CASSLAQGRLYEQYF. The CDR3, as DNA: TGTGCCAGCAGCTTAGCACAGGGGCGCCTCTACGAGCAGTACTTC.

The chain joins TRBV6-1 to TRBJ2-7; D gene ambiguous. The ends were cut back, 2 bases at V and 0 bases at J, with 8 bases in the middle. Germline V gene sequence: CDR1 MNHNS, CDR2 SASEGT. The CDR3 has 14 amino acids. CDR3 nucleotides: TGTGCCAGCAGTGAAATTTACAGCTCCTACGAGCAGTACTTC. It specifies CASSEIYSSYEQYF.

V is TRBV9 and J is TRBJ2-2, with D possibly matching TRBD1 (6 bases). CDR3 length equals 15 residues. The V end lost 4 bases, the J end lost 4 bases, and 14 bases lay between the germline ends. Germline V gives CDR1 SGDLS, CDR2 YYNGEE. The chain's CDR3 is CASSPSTGTTGELFF. The CDR3 nucleotides read TGTGCCAGCAGCCCCTCCACAGGGACCACCGGGGAGCTGTTTTTT.

V is TRBV5-1 and J is TRBJ2-2; perhaps TRBD2 as D (5 bases). In germline, CDR1 is SGHRS, CDR2 YFSETQ. V was clipped by 0 bases and J by 5 bases, with 14 bases between them. The CDR3 is 16 amino acids. CDR3 loop: CASSLAVGVGTGELFF. DNA for the CDR3: TGCGCCAGCAGCTTGGCCGTGGGAGTGGGGACCGGGGAGCTGTTTTTT.

The chain employs TRBV4-1 and TRBJ1-3; TRBD1 matches 7 bases. Germline values: CDR1 MGHRA, CDR2 YSYEKL. There are 15 residues in the CDR3. V was pared by 4 bases and J by 4 bases, with 7 bases of the junction left unmatched. The chain's CDR3 is CASSLDRELGNTIYF. The CDR3 DNA follows: TGCGCCAGCAGCCTTGACAGGGAGCTCGGAAACACCATATATTTT.

In DNA form, the CDR3 reads TGTGCCAGCAGCGCGAGGGGGGGCAGAAGCAATCAGCCCCAGCATTTT. It translates to CASSARGGRSNQPQHF. J is TRBJ1-5 and V is TRBV7-2; possible D gene TRBD1, 6 bases. The V end was cut by 5 bases, the J end by 1 base, with 15 bases between. The V gene's germline CDR1 is SGHTA and CDR2 FQGNSA. This CDR3 has 16 amino acids.

This sequence joins TRBV10-3 and TRBJ1-3; 7 positions match TRBD1. The CDR3 runs to 19 residues. With 0 bases clipped from V and 0 bases from J, the junction kept 11 bases outside the gene matches. Looked up from germline, CDR1 is ENHRY and CDR2 is SYGVKD. This chain's CDR3 is CAISESGGAILGSGNTIYF. In nucleotides, the CDR3 is TGTGCCATCAGTGAGTCAGGGGGCGCGATTCTCGGCTCTGGAAACACCATATATTTT.

The chain uses TRBV5-1 and TRBJ2-3; a weak D match, TRBD2 (6 bases). The CDR3 loop spans 15 amino acids. CDR1 and CDR2 from the germline V gene are SGHRS and YFSETQ. Between the trimmed V and J ends, which lost 2 bases and 0 bases, there was a span of 10 bases. For the CDR3, the DNA is TGCGCCAGCAGCTTATGGACTACTAGCACAGATACGCAGTATTTT. As protein: CASSLWTTSTDTQYF.

The J gene is TRBJ2-7, the V gene TRBV6-6; D ambiguous. The germline gives CDR1 MNHNY, CDR2 SVGAGI (reference sequence). V was cut by 0 bases and J by 4 bases, with 16 bases left in between. The CDR3 is made up of 16 amino acids. CDR3 amino acids: CASSYSGSQELYEQYF. The DNA of the CDR3 is TGTGCCAGCAGTTACTCAGGAAGTCAGGAACTATACGAGCAGTACTTC.

DNA of the CDR3: TGTGCCAGCAGTCTGGACAGCAGCTATGGCTACACCTTC. Amino acid sequence: CASSLDSSYGYTF. This sequence joins TRBV28 and TRBJ1-2, with a tentative D call TRBD1 (6 bases). Germline CDR1 reads MDHEN; CDR2 reads SYDVKM. V gave up 5 bases and J gave up 4 bases, with 11 bases separating them. The CDR3 spans 13 residues.

The chain has TRBV4-1 and TRBJ1-2; 7 bases are a match to TRBD1. Germline-derived CDR1 and CDR2 are MGHRA and YSYEKL. V gave up 4 bases and J gave up 3 bases; unmatched junction bases: 2. There are 13 residues in the CDR3. CDR3 coding DNA: TGCGCCAGCAGCCTTCAGGGGGACTATGGCTACACCTTC. Its protein product is CASSLQGDYGYTF.

The chain is built from TRBV5-6 and TRBJ1-3; a weak D match, TRBD1 (5 bases). The CDR3 is 11 amino acids. Trimming stripped 6 bases from V and 7 bases from J, with 8 bases between. Germline CDR1 reads SGHDT; CDR2 reads YYEEEE. This chain's CDR3 is CASTGGNTIYF. Here the CDR3 DNA reads TGTGCCAGCACCGGGGGGAACACCATATATTTT. Together with reference TRBV5-6 and TRBJ1-3, the CDR3 gives the full variable domain: DAGVTQSPTHLIKTRGQQVTLRCSPKSGHDTVSWYQQALGQGPQFIFQYYEEEERQRGNFPDRFSGHQFPNYSSELNVNALLLGDSALYLCASTGGNTIYFGEGSWLTVV.

This clone is a singleton in its sample. This rearrangement joins TRBV27 to TRBJ2-3, with 8 bases aligning to TRBD2. Losses at the gene ends were 5 bases for V and 7 bases for J; bases not matched to a gene: 11. This CDR3 has 15 residues. The germline V gene encodes CDR1 MNHEY and CDR2 SMNVEV (reference sequence). CDR3 protein: CASSGVSGGPYTQYF. The CDR3 region has the DNA TGTGCCAGCAGTGGAGTCAGCGGGGGTCCCTATACGCAGTATTTT.

The chain joins TRBV6-5 to TRBJ2-7; 11 bases map to TRBD2. Germline V gene lookup returns CDR1 MNHEY and CDR2 SVGAGI. V lost 4 bases, J lost 3 bases, and 5 bases stayed unmatched. The CDR3 consists of 15 residues. In nucleotides, the CDR3 is TGTGCCAGCAGTTCCGGGACTAGCGGATTCTACGAGCAGTACTTC. It is translated as CASSSGTSGFYEQYF.

The chain carries TRBV6-5 and TRBJ1-5, with D hard to call. The V and J ends lost 5 bases and 2 bases respectively, with 7 bases between them. CDR1 is MNHEY, CDR2 SVGAGI, per germline. The CDR3 has 13 amino acids. CDR3: CASSRAGNQPQHF. Written as DNA, the CDR3 is TGTGCCAGCAGTCGAGCGGGCAATCAGCCCCAGCATTTT.

This clone was observed a few times. This rearrangement joins TRBV14 to TRBJ2-7; a weak D match, TRBD1 (5 bases). V lost 3 bases, J lost 3 bases, and 12 bases lay in between. The CDR3 is 14 residues long. CDR1 SGHDN and CDR2 FVKESK come from the germline V gene. CDR3 sequence (DNA): TGTGCCAGCAGCCAGTTGCAGGGCCGCTACGAGCAGTACTTC. This codes for CASSQLQGRYEQYF. Using reference TRBV14 and TRBJ2-7 for the parts outside the CDR3, the full variable domain is EAGVTQFPSHSVIEKGQTVTLRCDPISGHDNLYWYRRVMGKEIKFLLHFVKESKQDESGMPNNRFLAERTGGTYSTLKVQPAELEDSGVYFCASSQLQGRYEQYFGPGTRLTVT.

The chain recombines TRBV29-1 with TRBJ1-6; 9 nucleotides line up with TRBD1. V trimming: 7 bases; J trimming: 7 bases; junction bases outside the gene matches: 14. The length of the CDR3 is 16 residues. Germline assignment: CDR1 SQVTM and CDR2 ANQGSEA. The CDR3 DNA sequence: TGCAGCGCACCCGGAGGGGGGACAGGGAGGAATTCACCCCTCCACTTT. Its protein is CSAPGGGTGRNSPLHF.

The CDR3 DNA reads as TGTGCCAGCAGCGTAGAAGAGCGCTTAACTGAAGCTTTCTTT. This codes for CASSVEERLTEAFF. This chain links TRBV9 with TRBJ1-1, with D uncertain. Per germline, CDR1 SGDLS and CDR2 YYNGEE. The CDR3 consists of 14 residues. Trimming shortened V by 0 bases and J by 5 bases, and 11 bases separated the two germline ends.

V usage is TRBV11-2 and J usage is TRBJ1-2; tentative D call: TRBD1 (5 bases). This CDR3 region has 13 residues. Germline V gives CDR1 SGHAT, CDR2 FQNNGV. V was clipped by 5 bases and J by 8 bases, with 15 bases between them. CDR3 sequence reads: CASSPLLGEGYTF. CDR3 in DNA: TGTGCCAGCAGCCCCCTTTTGGGGGAAGGCTACACCTTC.

The J gene is TRBJ1-4, the V gene TRBV6-5; no firm D call. Trimming cost V 4 bases and J 6 bases, with 12 bases left between them. The CDR3 consists of 14 residues. Germline V gene sequence: CDR1 MNHEY, CDR2 SVGAGI. CDR3 protein: CASSWDSGHEKLFF. In DNA form, the CDR3 reads TGTGCCAGCAGTTGGGATAGTGGCCATGAAAAACTGTTTTTT.

The chain is built from TRBV6-4 and TRBJ2-2; TRBD2 matches 12 bases. In germline, CDR1 is MRHNA, CDR2 SNTAGT. There are 16 residues in the CDR3. V lost 5 bases to trimming and J lost 2 bases; unmatched junction nucleotides: 3. The CDR3 sequence: CASSRTSGINTGELFF. Written as DNA, the CDR3 is TGTGCCAGCAGTCGGACTAGCGGGATCAACACCGGGGAGCTGTTTTTT.